These T cell receptor beta chains were read from a single sample in a study of siplizumab effects on memory and regulatory T cells. Some clones are missing from TCRdb's copy, which holds only in-frame ones; the method was immunoSEQ multiplex PCR. This table has roughly 26,000 clones, about 79% appearing once. The material sequenced was memory CD4+ T cells sorted from blood. These receptors were taken from a human donor in good health. The CDR3 runs from the conserved cysteine through the conserved F or W. The D gene is left open where the match is weak. Size values are once, few and many counts, or a class for expanded clones, and some rows have none.

j_call: TRBJ1-3; clone_size: .; v_call: TRBV5-3; d_call: .; cdr3_aa: CASSQTTSSGNTIYF; cdr3_nt: TGTGCCAGCAGCCAGACGACCAGCTCTGGAAACACCATATATTTT
j_call: TRBJ1-4; clone_size: .; v_call: TRBV19; d_call: .; cdr3_aa: CASSPRGAFRLGEKLFF; cdr3_nt: TGTGCCAGTAGCCCTAGGGGGGCGTTCCGTCTGGGAGAAAAACTGTTTTTT
j_call: TRBJ2-2; clone_size: .; v_call: TRBV6-5; d_call: .; cdr3_aa: CASSWGRTSNTGELFF; cdr3_nt: TGTGCCAGCAGTTGGGGCCGGACATCGAACACCGGGGAGCTGTTTTTT
j_call: TRBJ2-7; clone_size: .; v_call: TRBV7-9; d_call: .; cdr3_aa: CASSLSEAFYEQYF; cdr3_nt: TGTGCCAGCAGCCTCTCAGAGGCCTTCTACGAGCAGTACTTC
j_call: TRBJ2-5; clone_size: .; v_call: TRBV11-3; d_call: .; cdr3_aa: CASSLGGVIGETQYF; cdr3_nt: TGTGCCAGCAGCTTAGGGGGTGTTATAGGGGAGACCCAGTACTTC
j_call: TRBJ2-1; clone_size: .; v_call: TRBV14; d_call: .; cdr3_aa: CASSPSELKYNEQFF; cdr3_nt: TGTGCCAGCAGCCCAAGCGAGTTAAAATACAATGAGCAGTTCTTC
j_call: TRBJ2-7; clone_size: .; v_call: TRBV11-3; d_call: TRBD1; cdr3_aa: CASSARDRHSYEQYF; cdr3_nt: TGTGCCAGCAGCGCCCGGGACAGACACTCCTACGAGCAGTACTTC
j_call: TRBJ2-5; clone_size: .; v_call: TRBV11-2; d_call: .; cdr3_aa: CASSLDRETQYF; cdr3_nt: TGTGCCAGCAGCTTGGACCGGGAGACCCAGTACTTC
j_call: TRBJ2-1; clone_size: .; v_call: TRBV27; d_call: TRBD2; cdr3_aa: CASSNSGTSWYNEQFF; cdr3_nt: TGTGCCAGCAGCAACTCCGGGACTAGCTGGTACAATGAGCAGTTCTTC
j_call: TRBJ2-3; clone_size: .; v_call: TRBV19; d_call: .; cdr3_aa: CASRSGTTRDTQYF; cdr3_nt: TGTGCCAGTAGATCCGGGACCACCAGGGATACGCAGTATTTT
j_call: TRBJ1-2; clone_size: .; v_call: TRBV19; d_call: .; cdr3_aa: CASSIPTDGNYGYTF; cdr3_nt: TGTGCCAGTAGTATACCAACGGACGGTAACTATGGCTACACCTTC
j_call: TRBJ1-1; clone_size: .; v_call: TRBV28; d_call: .; cdr3_aa: CASSYFQAAGTEAFF; cdr3_nt: TGTGCCAGCAGTTACTTCCAGGCGGCTGGAACTGAAGCTTTCTTT
j_call: TRBJ2-1; clone_size: .; v_call: TRBV7-2; d_call: TRBD2; cdr3_aa: CASSPRGGSYNEQFF; cdr3_nt: TGTGCCAGCAGCCCTCGGGGCGGGAGCTACAATGAGCAGTTCTTC
j_call: TRBJ2-1; clone_size: once; v_call: TRBV7-6; d_call: .; cdr3_aa: CASSLDLRGTGNEQFF; cdr3_nt: TGTGCCAGCAGCTTAGACCTCAGGGGTACCGGAAATGAGCAGTTCTTC
j_call: TRBJ2-6; clone_size: few; v_call: TRBV2; d_call: TRBD1; cdr3_aa: CASIPGQGAGVGANVLTF; cdr3_nt: TGTGCCAGCATCCCGGGACAGGGGGCTGGAGTTGGGGCCAACGTCCTGACTTTC
j_call: TRBJ2-1; clone_size: .; v_call: TRBV21-1; d_call: .; cdr3_aa: CASLTGTSGPSSYNEQFF; cdr3_nt: TGTGCCAGTCTAACCGGGACTAGCGGTCCGAGCTCCTACAATGAGCAGTTCTTC
j_call: TRBJ1-2; clone_size: .; v_call: TRBV5-1; d_call: .; cdr3_aa: CASSFRGMSYGYTF; cdr3_nt: TGCGCCAGCAGCTTTCGGGGGATGAGCTATGGCTACACCTTC
j_call: TRBJ2-2; clone_size: .; v_call: TRBV27; d_call: .; cdr3_aa: CASSLGGPGVRINTGELFF; cdr3_nt: TGTGCCAGCAGTTTAGGAGGTCCTGGTGTCCGGATAAACACCGGGGAGCTGTTTTTT
j_call: TRBJ1-6; clone_size: .; v_call: TRBV6-1; d_call: .; cdr3_aa: CASNPLLGSPLHF; cdr3_nt: TGTGCCAGCAACCCACTATTGGGCTCACCCCTCCACTTT
j_call: TRBJ2-2; clone_size: .; v_call: TRBV2; d_call: .; cdr3_aa: CASSEAKAANTGELFF; cdr3_nt: TGTGCCAGCAGTGAAGCTAAGGCAGCGAACACCGGGGAGCTGTTTTTT
j_call: TRBJ1-4; clone_size: .; v_call: TRBV25-1; d_call: .; cdr3_aa: CASMEGQGREKLFF; cdr3_nt: TGTGCCAGCATGGAGGGGCAGGGACGAGAAAAACTGTTTTTT
j_call: TRBJ1-4; clone_size: once; v_call: TRBV5-1; d_call: .; cdr3_aa: CASSSFGRGGEKLFF; cdr3_nt: TGCGCCAGCAGTAGTTTCGGCAGGGGTGGTGAAAAACTGTTTTTT
j_call: TRBJ2-2; clone_size: .; v_call: TRBV28; d_call: .; cdr3_aa: CASSLGGPRRELFF; cdr3_nt: TGTGCCAGCAGTTTAGGGGGCCCCAGGCGGGAGCTGTTTTTT
j_call: TRBJ1-1; clone_size: once; v_call: TRBV7-9; d_call: TRBD1; cdr3_aa: CASSLTGYQAFF; cdr3_nt: TGTGCCAGCAGCTTGACAGGGTACCAAGCTTTCTTT
j_call: TRBJ2-7; clone_size: .; v_call: TRBV5-4; d_call: TRBD1; cdr3_aa: CASSPIGQAYEQYF; cdr3_nt: TGTGCCAGCAGCCCAATCGGACAGGCCTACGAGCAGTACTTC
j_call: TRBJ1-5; clone_size: .; v_call: TRBV27; d_call: .; cdr3_aa: CASSPHRDFSNQPQHF; cdr3_nt: TGTGCCAGCAGTCCCCACAGGGATTTTAGCAATCAGCCCCAGCATTTT
j_call: TRBJ1-4; clone_size: .; v_call: TRBV18; d_call: .; cdr3_aa: CASSQNNEKLFF; cdr3_nt: TGTGCCAGCTCTCAGAATAATGAAAAACTGTTTTTT
j_call: TRBJ1-6; clone_size: .; v_call: TRBV2; d_call: .; cdr3_aa: CASSGDINNSPLHF; cdr3_nt: TGTGCCAGCAGTGGAGACATTAATAATTCACCCCTCCACTTT
j_call: TRBJ2-1; clone_size: .; v_call: TRBV30; d_call: .; cdr3_aa: CACTAEGRGDYNEQFF; cdr3_nt: TGTGCCTGTACCGCAGAGGGCAGGGGTGACTACAATGAGCAGTTCTTC
j_call: TRBJ2-6; clone_size: .; v_call: TRBV11-2; d_call: .; cdr3_aa: CASRSPSGANVLTF; cdr3_nt: TGTGCCAGCAGGTCACCCTCTGGGGCCAACGTCCTGACTTTC
j_call: TRBJ1-2; clone_size: .; v_call: TRBV29-1; d_call: TRBD1; cdr3_aa: CSVQGGDGYTF; cdr3_nt: TGCAGCGTTCAGGGGGGGGATGGCTACACCTTC
j_call: TRBJ2-3; clone_size: .; v_call: TRBV6-1; d_call: .; cdr3_aa: CASSGSPATSTDTQYF; cdr3_nt: TGTGCCAGCAGTGGGAGCCCGGCCACTAGCACAGATACGCAGTATTTT
j_call: TRBJ1-1; clone_size: .; v_call: TRBV4-2; d_call: TRBD1; cdr3_aa: CASSPEPGQGAENTEAFF; cdr3_nt: TGTGCCAGCAGCCCAGAACCGGGACAGGGGGCGGAGAACACTGAAGCTTTCTTT
j_call: TRBJ2-1; clone_size: .; v_call: TRBV7-6; d_call: TRBD2; cdr3_aa: CASTPSGQGTSGSRNEQFF; cdr3_nt: TGTGCCAGCACCCCCTCAGGACAGGGGACTAGCGGGAGCCGAAATGAGCAGTTCTTC
j_call: TRBJ1-2; clone_size: .; v_call: TRBV6-1; d_call: .; cdr3_aa: CASSEGRNYGYTF; cdr3_nt: TGTGCCAGCAGTGAGGGAAGGAACTATGGCTACACCTTC
j_call: TRBJ2-5; clone_size: .; v_call: TRBV11-2; d_call: .; cdr3_aa: CASSLVQETQYF; cdr3_nt: TGTGCCAGCAGCTTAGTCCAAGAGACCCAGTACTTC
j_call: TRBJ2-7; clone_size: .; v_call: TRBV6-1; d_call: .; cdr3_aa: CASSTGSEQYF; cdr3_nt: TGTGCCAGCAGTACAGGGAGCGAGCAGTACTTC
j_call: TRBJ2-1; clone_size: .; v_call: TRBV4-1; d_call: TRBD2; cdr3_aa: CASSQDGGRAPYNEQFF; cdr3_nt: TGCGCCAGCAGCCAAGATGGGGGGAGGGCCCCGTACAATGAGCAGTTCTTC
j_call: TRBJ2-2; clone_size: .; v_call: TRBV7-9; d_call: TRBD1; cdr3_aa: CASSLATGVTGELFF; cdr3_nt: TGTGCCAGCAGCTTAGCGACAGGGGTCACCGGGGAGCTGTTTTTT
j_call: TRBJ2-2; clone_size: .; v_call: TRBV6-6; d_call: TRBD1; cdr3_aa: CASSFGTANTGELFF; cdr3_nt: TGTGCCAGCAGCTTTGGGACAGCGAACACCGGGGAGCTGTTTTTT
j_call: TRBJ2-6; clone_size: .; v_call: TRBV28; d_call: TRBD2; cdr3_aa: CASSLGTSGSPGANVLTF; cdr3_nt: TGTGCCAGCAGTTTAGGGACTAGCGGGAGCCCCGGGGCCAACGTCCTGACTTTC
j_call: TRBJ2-1; clone_size: .; v_call: TRBV30; d_call: .; cdr3_aa: CAWSVVVGEQFF; cdr3_nt: TGTGCCTGGAGTGTGGTCGTAGGTGAGCAGTTCTTC
j_call: TRBJ2-4; clone_size: once; v_call: TRBV18; d_call: .; cdr3_aa: CASSNSSYLESARGNIQYF; cdr3_nt: TGTGCCAGCTCCAATTCATCGTACCTTGAGAGTGCCCGAGGGAACATTCAGTACTTC
j_call: TRBJ2-7; clone_size: few; v_call: TRBV4-1; d_call: .; cdr3_aa: CASSQERRELGKQYF; cdr3_nt: TGCGCCAGCAGCCAAGAAAGACGAGAACTCGGGAAGCAGTACTTC
j_call: TRBJ2-5; clone_size: .; v_call: TRBV9; d_call: .; cdr3_aa: CASSATPTLDGTQYF; cdr3_nt: TGTGCCAGCAGCGCAACCCCTACCCTTGACGGGACCCAGTACTTC
j_call: TRBJ2-2; clone_size: .; v_call: TRBV6-1; d_call: TRBD1; cdr3_aa: CASSEYVTYRTGPNTGELFF; cdr3_nt: TGTGCCAGCAGTGAATACGTAACTTACCGGACAGGGCCGAACACCGGGGAGCTGTTTTTT
j_call: TRBJ2-4; clone_size: .; v_call: TRBV5-4; d_call: .; cdr3_aa: CASSLRPGENIQYF; cdr3_nt: TGTGCCAGCAGCTTAAGGCCGGGAGAAAACATTCAGTACTTC
j_call: TRBJ1-1; clone_size: .; v_call: TRBV5-1; d_call: .; cdr3_aa: CASSLTSKNTEAFF; cdr3_nt: TGCGCCAGCAGCTTGACATCTAAAAACACTGAAGCTTTCTTT
j_call: TRBJ2-3; clone_size: once; v_call: TRBV19; d_call: TRBD2; cdr3_aa: CASTPFSGTSGDTQYF; cdr3_nt: TGTGCCAGTACGCCCTTCTCCGGGACTAGCGGCGATACGCAGTATTTT
j_call: TRBJ2-5; clone_size: .; v_call: TRBV6-6; d_call: .; cdr3_aa: CASNPRGVQETQYF; cdr3_nt: TGTGCCAGCAATCCCCGCGGGGTCCAAGAGACCCAGTACTTC